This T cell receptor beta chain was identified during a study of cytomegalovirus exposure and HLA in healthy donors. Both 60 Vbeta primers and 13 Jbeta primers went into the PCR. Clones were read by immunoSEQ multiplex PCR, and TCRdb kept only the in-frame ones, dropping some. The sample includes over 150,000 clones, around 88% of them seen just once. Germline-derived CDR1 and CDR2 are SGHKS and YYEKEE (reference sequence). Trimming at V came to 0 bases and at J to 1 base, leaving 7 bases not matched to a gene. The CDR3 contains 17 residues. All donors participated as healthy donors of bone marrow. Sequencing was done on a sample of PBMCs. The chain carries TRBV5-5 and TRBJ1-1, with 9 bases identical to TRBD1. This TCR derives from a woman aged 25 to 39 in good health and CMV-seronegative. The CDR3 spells CASSLVLGTGPNTEAFF. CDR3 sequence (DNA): TGTGCCAGCAGCTTGGTGTTAGGGACAGGGCCGAACACTGAAGCTTTCTTT.